This T cell receptor beta chain is drawn from a study of T cells in Graves' hyperthyroidism and ophthalmopathy. Ten or more counts support this clonotype. There were TCR beta CDR3 regions amplified from RNA transcripts. HTBI primers were employed in a first-round RT-PCR of the TCR CDR3. One entry per CDR3 protein results from TCRdb running MiXCR on the multiplex PCR reads. The data contain about 110,000 distinct CDR3 sequences, 16% of them singletons. The source material was blood. The sequence was collected from a woman aged 50 to 60 with Graves' hyperthyroidism.

In DNA form, the CDR3 reads TGTGCCAGCAAGGGACAGCCGAACACCGGGGAGCTGTTTTTT. Translation gives CASKGQPNTGELFF. V gene TRBV27 combines with J gene TRBJ2-2; 7 nucleotides agree with TRBD1. The CDR3 length is 14 residues. V shed 7 bases, J shed 0 bases, and the junction held 2 bases outside the gene matches. The V gene's germline CDR1 is MNHEY and CDR2 SMNVEV (reference sequence).